The 18 T cell receptor beta chains below all came from one sample that was sequenced in a study of blood T cell repertoires in COVID-19. Method: immunoSEQ multiplex PCR; TCRdb's copy keeps in-frame clones and lacks some. The data hold roughly 39,000 clones, with 90% observed a single time. The sequenced sample was peripheral blood. These receptors originate from a human donor in a cohort sampled during active COVID-19.

This rearrangement joins TRBV9 to TRBJ2-1; 12 bases are a match to TRBD2. CDR1 and CDR2 from the germline V gene are SGDLS and YYNGEE. V shed 0 bases, J shed 6 bases, and the junction held 4 bases outside the gene matches. There are 16 residues in the CDR3. CDR3 in DNA: TGTGCCAGCAGCGTAGCTAGCGGGGGGGTTTTCAATGAGCAGTTCTTC. Encoded protein: CASSVASGGVFNEQFF.

The chain joins TRBV11-2 to TRBJ2-1; D uncertain. The germline V gene has CDR1 SGHAT and CDR2 FQNNGV. The length of the CDR3 is 12 residues. V lost 5 bases and J lost 11, with 13 bases in between. CDR3 in amino acids: CASSPATLQQFF. The CDR3 DNA reads TGTGCCAGCAGCCCCGCTACCTTACAGCAGTTCTTC.

The chain is built from TRBV4-2 and TRBJ1-2, with D possibly TRBD1 on 6 matching bases. V lost 3 bases to trimming and J lost 4 bases, with 12 bases between them. CDR1 LGHNA and CDR2 YNFKEQ come from the germline V gene. This CDR3 region has 14 residues. This CDR3 is CASSQGTSSYGYTF. The DNA of the CDR3 is TGTGCCAGCAGCCAGGGGACATCTTCCTATGGCTACACCTTC.

The rearrangement joins TRBV4-2 to TRBJ2-3; D may be TRBD1 (5 bases). Germline V lookup: CDR1 LGHNA, CDR2 YNFKEQ. This CDR3 has 16 residues. The V and J ends lost 3 bases and 0 bases respectively, with 13 bases between them. The CDR3 nucleotides read TGTGCCAGCAGCCAGGACACCACCTATAGCACAGATACGCAGTATTTT. This sequence encodes CASSQDTTYSTDTQYF.

J is TRBJ2-2 and V is TRBV7-2; D remains unclear. Per germline, CDR1 SGHTA and CDR2 FQGNSA. The CDR3 loop spans 16 amino acids. V lost 1 base and J 4 bases, leaving 13 bases between the germline ends. CDR3 amino acids: CASSLVGRLSTGELFF. The DNA for the CDR3 is TGTGCCAGCAGCTTAGTGGGCAGGCTGTCCACCGGGGAGCTGTTTTTT.

The chain employs TRBV5-1 and TRBJ1-2; 7 nucleotides match TRBD1. V trimming: 0 bases; J trimming: 7 bases; junction bases outside the gene matches: 3. This CDR3 has 13 amino acids. CDR1 and CDR2 from the germline V gene are SGHRS and YFSETQ. The CDR3, as DNA: TGCGCCAGCAGCTTGGAGGGGGCGTCTGGCTACACCTTC. Its protein product is CASSLEGASGYTF.

CDR3 nucleotide sequence: TGTGCCAGCAGCCAAGAGGGACAGGGCATGACCTACGAGCAGTACTTC. Translated, it gives CASSQEGQGMTYEQYF. This rearrangement joins TRBV4-2 to TRBJ2-7, with 9 positions matching TRBD1. CDR1 and CDR2 (germline): LGHNA, YNFKEQ. Unmatched junction bases numbered 5, after V lost 0 bases and J lost 2 bases. The CDR3 is 16 residues long.

In its sample, this clone was seen once. This chain links TRBV18 with TRBJ2-7; 9 bases map to TRBD1. J was trimmed by 6 bases and V by 5 bases; bases with no gene match: 8. This CDR3 spans 14 amino acids. Germline assignment: CDR1 KGHSH and CDR2 LQKENI. The CDR3 loop is CASSVGTGRSEQYF. CDR3 in DNA: TGTGCCAGCTCAGTTGGGACAGGGCGAAGCGAGCAGTACTTC.

This chain connects TRBV10-3 to TRBJ2-7, with 7 bases matching TRBD1. The CDR3 contains 13 residues. Per germline, CDR1 ENHRY and CDR2 SYGVKD. The V segment lost 7 bases and the J segment 1 base; nucleotides outside the gene matches: 4. The CDR3 is CAITGDRSYEQYF. CDR3 sequence (DNA): TGTGCCATCACCGGGGACAGATCCTACGAGCAGTACTTC.

The chain employs TRBV7-8 and TRBJ2-3; the match to TRBD1 covers 7 bases. The germline V gene encodes CDR1 SGHVS and CDR2 FQNEAQ. The V segment lost 1 base and the J segment 1 base; nucleotides outside the gene matches: 5. This CDR3 spans 16 amino acids. CDR3 bases: TGTGCCAGCAGCTTAGGGAGACAGGGACGCACAGATACGCAGTATTTT. This translates into CASSLGRQGRTDTQYF.

The chain uses TRBV4-3 and TRBJ2-3; 7 nucleotides align to TRBD2. The CDR3 sequence is 17 residues long. V trimming: 0 bases; J trimming: 0 bases; junction bases outside the gene matches: 6. Germline lookup yields CDR1 LGHNA and CDR2 YSLEER. The CDR3 reads CASSQEFRGRSTDTQYF. DNA for the CDR3: TGCGCCAGCAGCCAAGAATTCCGCGGGAGAAGCACAGATACGCAGTATTTT.

The chain couples TRBV30 to TRBJ2-2; 14 nucleotides agree with TRBD2. This CDR3 has 17 amino acids. CDR1 is GTSNPN and CDR2 is SVGIG in the germline V gene (reference sequence). Germline trimming cut 5 bases from V and 3 bases from J; bases unmatched to any gene: 8. This chain's CDR3 is CAWGGPGLAGDTGELFF. CDR3 nucleotides: TGTGCCTGGGGGGGACCGGGACTAGCGGGAGACACCGGGGAGCTGTTTTTT.

This rearrangement joins TRBV19 to TRBJ1-6; the D gene is possibly TRBD1 (5 bases). Germline V gene data show CDR1 as LNHDA and CDR2 as SQIVND (reference sequence). This CDR3 region has 13 residues. V was trimmed by 5 bases and J by 14 bases, leaving 16 bases between them. Here the CDR3 DNA reads TGTGCCAGTAGTCGCAGAGCCCAAGGGGCCCTCCACTTT. This translates into CASSRRAQGALHF.

V gene TRBV29-1 combines with J gene TRBJ1-2; 11 nucleotides align to TRBD1. The V and J ends lost 6 bases and 5 bases, in that order; junction bases with no gene match: 11. The CDR3 contains 15 residues. Germline CDR1 is SQVTM and CDR2 is ANQGSEA. CDR3 in amino acids: CSVAGTGGVLYGYTF. The CDR3 coding sequence is TGCAGCGTAGCCGGGACAGGGGGTGTTCTTTATGGCTACACCTTC. Based on the CDR3 plus reference TRBV29-1 and TRBJ1-2, the full variable domain is SAVISQKPSRDICQRGTSLTIQCQVDSQVTMMFWYRQQPGQSLTLIATANQGSEATYESGFVIDKFPISRPNLTFSTLTVSNMSPEDSSIYLCSVAGTGGVLYGYTFGSGTRLTVV.

The genes are TRBV7-8 and TRBJ1-2; 7 bases match TRBD1. The junction had 5 bases not matched to a gene; V was cut back by 1 base and J by 0 bases. The CDR3 loop spans 16 amino acids. Per the germline V gene, CDR1 is SGHVS and CDR2 is FQNEAQ. The CDR3 spells CASSLGRGQANYGYTF. The CDR3 DNA reads as TGTGCCAGCAGCTTAGGACGAGGACAGGCTAACTATGGCTACACCTTC.

The genes are TRBV6-5 and TRBJ2-7; the D gene is possibly TRBD1 (5 bases). This CDR3 contains 15 residues. The V and J ends lost 4 bases and 0 bases respectively, with 13 bases between them. Germline V gene data show CDR1 as MNHEY and CDR2 as SVGAGI. CDR3 region: CASSLRGPSSYEQYF. CDR3 nucleotide sequence: TGTGCCAGCAGTTTAAGGGGTCCAAGCTCCTACGAGCAGTACTTC.

The chain recombines TRBV14 with TRBJ2-1, with 8 bases lining up with TRBD2. J gave up 3 bases and V 6 bases, and 13 bases lay outside the gene matches. CDR1 is SGHDN, CDR2 FVKESK, per germline. The CDR3 is 17 residues long. CDR3 amino acids: CASSPTLRRGVYNEQFF. In DNA, the CDR3 is TGTGCCAGCAGTCCAACGTTGAGGCGGGGGGTCTACAATGAGCAGTTCTTC. The full variable domain, in which reference TRBV14 and TRBJ2-1 provide the parts outside the CDR3, is EAGVTQFPSHSVIEKGQTVTLRCDPISGHDNLYWYRRVMGKEIKFLLHFVKESKQDESGMPNNRFLAERTGGTYSTLKVQPAELEDSGVYFCASSPTLRRGVYNEQFFGPGTRLTVL.

V gene TRBV10-1 combines with J gene TRBJ2-3; a weak D match, TRBD1 (6 bases). The CDR3 extends over 14 amino acids. Deletions cut 7 bases from V and 0 bases from J, with 11 bases between. Germline V gives CDR1 WNHNN, CDR2 SYGVQD (reference sequence). CDR3 sequence (DNA): TGCGCCAGCATGAGGACAGCAAGCACAGATACGCAGTATTTT. Protein product: CASMRTASTDTQYF.